The sequence of this T cell receptor beta chain was determined in a study of blood T cells in healthy people across ages. Whole-study findings and limits: Lack of knowledge of donor CMV status possibly confounded expanded clonotype changes.

Primed by a sample-barcoded 5' primer and a J-beta primer mix, a second PCR proceeded for roughly 6 to 12 cycles. A single record per CDR3 protein comes from TCRdb applying MiXCR to the 5' RACE reads. The table includes about 800,000 distinct CDR3 sequences, about 42% detected once. Germline assignment: CDR1 SGHVS and CDR2 FQNEAQ. This CDR3 has 20 residues. Unmatched junction bases numbered 14, after V lost 5 bases and J lost 1 base. In this sample, this clonotype turned up many times. The antigen is not known. Sequenced material: blood. This sequence originates from a man older than 75 in good health. The chain recombines TRBV7-8 with TRBJ2-3; 14 bases align to TRBD2. CDR3 region: CASSPTPGGLAGARTDTQYF. The CDR3 nucleotides read TGTGCCAGCAGCCCTACCCCAGGGGGACTAGCGGGAGCCCGCACAGATACGCAGTATTTT. Based on the CDR3 plus reference TRBV7-8 and TRBJ2-3, the full variable domain is GAGVSQSPRYKVAKRGQDVALRCDPISGHVSLFWYQQALGQGPEFLTYFQNEAQLDKSGLPSDRFFAERPEGSVSTLKIQRTQQEDSAVYLCASSPTPGGLAGARTDTQYFGPGTRLTVL.